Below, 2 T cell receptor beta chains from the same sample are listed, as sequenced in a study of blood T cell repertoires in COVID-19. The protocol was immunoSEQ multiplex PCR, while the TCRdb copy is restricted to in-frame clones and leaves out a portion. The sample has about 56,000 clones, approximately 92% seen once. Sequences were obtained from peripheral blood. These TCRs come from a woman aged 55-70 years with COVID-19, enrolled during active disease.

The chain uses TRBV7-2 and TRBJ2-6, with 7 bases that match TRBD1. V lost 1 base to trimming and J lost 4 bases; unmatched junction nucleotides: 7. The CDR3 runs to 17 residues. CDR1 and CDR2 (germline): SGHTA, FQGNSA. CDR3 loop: CASSLGLTGVGANVLTF. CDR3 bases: TGTGCCAGCAGCTTAGGGCTTACAGGGGTCGGGGCCAACGTCCTGACTTTC.

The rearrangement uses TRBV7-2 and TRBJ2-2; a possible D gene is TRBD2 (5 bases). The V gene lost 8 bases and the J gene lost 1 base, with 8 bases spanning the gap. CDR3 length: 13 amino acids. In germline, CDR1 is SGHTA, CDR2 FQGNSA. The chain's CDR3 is CASAGMNTGELFF. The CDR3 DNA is TGTGCCAGCGCCGGGATGAACACCGGGGAGCTGTTTTTT.